The rows below give T cell receptor beta chains drawn from one sample of a study of cytomegalovirus exposure and HLA in healthy donors. TCRdb's copy holds only in-frame clones and misses some; the assay was immunoSEQ multiplex PCR. This sample has more than 95,000 clones; about nine tenths occur once, and the top ten carry about 4.4%. The specimen was PBMCs. The receptor set was obtained from a man younger than 35 in good health and CMV-seropositive. Each CDR3 is given with its conserved first and last residue. A D gene is named only where the DNA matches it firmly. Expanded clones are given a class, and other clones once, few, many or no size at all.

. TRBJ2-3 . TRBV1 CTSSPHWTSGGRCTDTQYF TGCACCAGCAGCCCCCATTGGACTAGCGGGGGTCGGTGCACAGATACGCAGTATTTT
. TRBJ2-5 . TRBV5-1 CASSFSVQETQYF TGCGCCAGCAGCTTTTCCGTACAAGAGACCCAGTACTTC
. TRBJ2-7 TRBD2 TRBV18 CASSASGGQDEQYF TGTGCCAGCTCGGCTAGCGGGGGGCAAGACGAGCAGTACTTC
. TRBJ2-1 . TRBV4-1 CASSEMMTGNSYNEQFF TGCGCCAGCAGCGAAATGATGACGGGGAACTCCTACAATGAGCAGTTCTTC
. TRBJ2-2 . TRBV19 CASSIGGGATGVGELFF TGTGCCAGTAGTATAGGAGGAGGAGCCACTGGGGTCGGGGAGCTGTTTTTT
once TRBJ1-2 . TRBV5-4 CASSLAGGLNYGYTF TGTGCCAGCAGCTTGGCTGGGGGCCTGAACTATGGCTACACCTTC
. TRBJ2-7 TRBD1 TRBV27 CASSPGQGPVAYEQYF TGTGCCAGCAGTCCGGGACAGGGTCCGGTCGCCTACGAGCAGTACTTC
. TRBJ2-3 TRBD2 TRBV5-1 CASSAGLAGGLGTDTQYF TGCGCCAGCAGCGCCGGACTAGCGGGGGGGCTTGGCACAGATACGCAGTATTTT
. TRBJ1-1 TRBD1 TRBV29-1 CSVGQGARTEAFF TGCAGCGTCGGTCAGGGGGCGCGGACTGAAGCTTTCTTT
once TRBJ2-3 TRBD2 TRBV5-6 CASSQPTRTSGFTDTQYF TGTGCCAGCAGCCAACCTACGCGGACTAGCGGGTTCACAGATACGCAGTATTTT
. TRBJ1-6 . TRBV30 CAWSIGQQNSPLHF TGTGCCTGGAGTATAGGACAGCAAAATTCACCCCTCCACTTT
. TRBJ1-3 . TRBV21-1 CASSKYKLGTGGNTIYF TGTGCCAGCAGCAAATACAAATTGGGAACAGGGGGAAACACCATATATTTT
few TRBJ1-1 TRBD1 TRBV6-1 CASSERGRDGTEAFF TGTGCCAGCAGTGAAAGGGGGCGAGACGGCACTGAAGCTTTCTTT
once TRBJ2-5 . TRBV5-1 CASSLGPTRAGETQYF TGCGCCAGCAGCTTGGGTCCGACTCGGGCAGGGGAGACCCAGTACTTC
. TRBJ1-4 TRBD1 TRBV19 CASKPRQGEEKLFF TGTGCCAGCAAACCACGGCAGGGGGAGGAAAAACTGTTTTTT
. TRBJ2-2 . TRBV7-2 CASSSVGTGELFF TGTGCCAGCAGCTCGGTCGGCACCGGGGAGCTGTTTTTT
. TRBJ1-5 . TRBV2 CASRKPGGGSNQPQHF TGTGCCAGCAGAAAACCTGGGGGGGGAAGCAATCAGCCCCAGCATTTT
. TRBJ2-5 . TRBV7-9 CASSLNFQETQYF TGTGCCAGCAGCTTAAACTTCCAAGAGACCCAGTACTTC
once TRBJ1-4 . TRBV19 CASSTAYPKTLLFF TGTGCCAGTAGTACCGCTTACCCAAAGACATTACTGTTTTTT
. TRBJ1-5 . TRBV7-6 CASSRSSNQPQHF TGTGCCAGCAGTCGTTCTAGCAATCAGCCCCAGCATTTT
. TRBJ2-1 . TRBV28 CASSPIRVYSYNEQFF TGTGCCAGCAGTCCTATCAGGGTGTATTCCTACAATGAGCAGTTCTTC
. TRBJ2-2 . TRBV18 CASSPGQTGELFF TGTGCCAGCTCACCTGGACAGACCGGGGAGCTGTTTTTT
. TRBJ2-6 . TRBV15 CATSLQGSGANVLTF TGTGCCACCAGCTTACAGGGATCTGGGGCCAACGTCCTGACTTTC
. TRBJ2-1 TRBD1 TRBV2 CASSEGTGLSSEGEQFF TGTGCCAGCAGTGAAGGGACAGGGCTTTCGAGTGAGGGAGAGCAGTTCTTC
. TRBJ2-7 . TRBV6-1 CASSEHDGRDYEQYF TGTGCCAGCAGTGAACACGACGGGCGGGACTACGAGCAGTACTTC
. TRBJ1-6 . TRBV10-1 CASSVKQNSPLHF TGCGCCAGCAGTGTTAAACAGAATTCACCCCTCCACTTT